The next 29 T cell receptor beta chains were all read from a single sample in a study of molecular identifiers for immune sequencing clone quantification. TCRdb independently ran MiXCR on the PCR reads; one entry per CDR3 protein. The sample holds just under 20,000 distinct CDR3 sequences, 20% to 25% seen once. The sample comprised naive CD8+ T cells from blood, with Jurkat cell RNA spiked in. Stated subset: FACS-sorted CD8+CD4-CCR7+CD45RA+ naive T cells. The receptors stem from a human donor in good health. Some libraries in this study had Jurkat cell RNA spiked in.

The chain is built from TRBV5-1 and TRBJ2-7; TRBD2 matches at 7 bases. V lost 4 bases, J lost 4 bases, and 11 bases stayed unmatched. This CDR3 contains 15 residues. CDR1 and CDR2 (germline): SGHRS, YFSETQ. The CDR3 loop reads CASSQSSGWTYEQYF. DNA for the CDR3: TGCGCCAGCAGCCAATCTAGCGGATGGACTTACGAGCAGTACTTC.

This clonotype has just a few counts. The rearrangement links TRBV7-2 to TRBJ2-1, with 8 bases fitting TRBD1. Germline values: CDR1 SGHTA, CDR2 FQGNSA. With 1 base clipped from V and 8 bases from J, the junction kept 10 bases outside the gene matches. The CDR3 consists of 16 residues. The CDR3 DNA sequence: TGTGCCAGCAGCTTAGGGACAGGGCTTTTCAACGATGAGCAGTTCTTC. This encodes CASSLGTGLFNDEQFF.

This clonotype was observed at least ten times. The chain links TRBV28 to TRBJ2-7; the D is unclear. Per germline, CDR1 MDHEN and CDR2 SYDVKM. The CDR3 runs to 13 residues. Trimming shortened V by 7 bases and J by 1 base, and 11 bases separated the two germline ends. Written as DNA, the CDR3 is TGTGCCAGCACCCTCCCTAGTTCCTACGAGCAGTACTTC. Translating gives CASTLPSSYEQYF.

This clonotype was detected ten times or more. The rearrangement uses TRBV20-1 and TRBJ1-5; TRBD1 might be the D (5 bases). The CDR3 totals 13 residues. CDR1 is DFQATT and CDR2 is SNEGSKA in the germline V gene (reference sequence). V was clipped by 6 bases and J by 3 bases, with 12 bases between them. The CDR3 nucleotides are TGCAGTGCCAACCAGGGCTACAATCAGCCCCAGCATTTT. Translation: CSANQGYNQPQHF.

The chain couples TRBV5-6 to TRBJ2-6; 7 positions agree with TRBD1. J was trimmed by 9 bases and V by 3 bases; bases with no gene match: 3. The CDR3 runs to 13 residues. Germline V gives CDR1 SGHDT, CDR2 YYEEEE. This CDR3 reads CASSSGQSNVLTF. CDR3 DNA: TGTGCCAGCAGCTCGGGACAGAGCAACGTCCTGACTTTC. Full variable domain (remainder filled in from reference TRBV5-6 and TRBJ2-6): DAGVTQSPTHLIKTRGQQVTLRCSPKSGHDTVSWYQQALGQGPQFIFQYYEEEERQRGNFPDRFSGHQFPNYSSELNVNALLLGDSALYLCASSSGQSNVLTFGAGSRLTVL.

This clonotype was seen only a few times. V usage is TRBV27 and J usage is TRBJ1-4, with unresolved D. This CDR3 comprises 17 residues. V was clipped by 1 base and J by 10 bases, with 22 bases between them. CDR1 and CDR2 from the germline V gene are MNHEY and SMNVEV (reference sequence). The chain's CDR3 is CASSLYPQGRYGVKLFF. CDR3 bases: TGTGCCAGCAGTTTATACCCCCAAGGGCGATATGGGGTAAAACTGTTTTTT.

This clonotype is labeled as medium-sized (0.01 to 0.1%). CDR3 protein: CASSLEFAGPTDTQYF. Written as DNA, the CDR3 is TGCGCCAGCAGCTTGGAATTTGCGGGACCCACAGATACGCAGTATTTT. The rearrangement uses TRBV5-1 and TRBJ2-3; maybe TRBD2 (6 bases). Germline-derived CDR1 and CDR2 are SGHRS and YFSETQ. This CDR3 comprises 16 residues. Trimming cost V 0 bases and J 2 bases, with 13 bases left between them.

This clonotype was recorded a few times. This chain uses TRBV10-3 with TRBJ2-7, with 7 bases lining up with TRBD1. CDR3 length: 12 residues. Germline-derived CDR1 and CDR2 are ENHRY and SYGVKD. The V and J ends lost 11 bases and 2 bases, in that order; junction bases with no gene match: 6. The CDR3 reads CAVLGQTYEQYF. CDR3 in DNA: TGTGCCGTGTTGGGACAGACCTACGAGCAGTACTTC.

This clonotype came up a few times. This chain joins TRBV6-2 or TRBV6-3 and TRBJ2-7; TRBD1 might be the D (5 bases). This CDR3 has 13 amino acids. The V gene lost 5 bases and the J gene lost 2 bases, with 10 bases spanning the gap. Germline CDR1 is MNHEY and CDR2 is SVGEGT. CDR3 sequence: CASSGRAPYEQYF. DNA for the CDR3: TGTGCCAGCAGTGGCAGGGCGCCCTACGAGCAGTACTTC.

The rearrangement links TRBV7-3 to TRBJ2-1; D remains unclear. Between the trimmed V and J ends, which lost 2 bases and 8 bases, there was a span of 10 bases. Germline values: CDR1 SGHTA, CDR2 FQGTGA. The CDR3 consists of 13 residues. The DNA for the CDR3 is TGTGCCAGCAGCTTAGTGGGTAGGGATGAGCAGTTCTTC. Protein: CASSLVGRDEQFF.

Ten or more counts support this clonotype. The chain has TRBV27 and TRBJ2-3; 13 nucleotides match TRBD2. This CDR3 region has 18 residues. Germline CDR1 reads MNHEY; CDR2 reads SMNVEV (reference sequence). V was clipped by 5 bases and J by 2 bases; unmatched bases: 10. CDR3 in DNA: TGTGCCAGCAGTCCCACTAGCGGGAGGGCCATCCCCACAGATACGCAGTATTTT. Residues: CASSPTSGRAIPTDTQYF.

This clonotype is medium-sized (0.01 to 0.1%). The chain employs TRBV28 and TRBJ2-4, with unresolved D. Germline assignment: CDR1 MDHEN and CDR2 SYDVKM. The ends were cut back, 3 bases at V and 4 bases at J, with 7 bases in the middle. This CDR3 has 13 residues. Here the CDR3 reads CASSLLQKNIQYF. The CDR3 DNA sequence: TGTGCCAGCAGTTTGTTACAGAAAAACATTCAGTACTTC.

To note about this clonotype: A much more abundant neighbour one base away suggests this may be a read error. The chain uses TRBV6-2 or TRBV6-3 and TRBJ1-2; weak D call: TRBD1 (5 bases). The CDR3 has 14 amino acids. Per the germline V gene, CDR1 is MNHEY and CDR2 is SVGEGT. The CDR3 loop reads CAGSPEGTIYGYTF. The CDR3, as DNA: TGTGCCGGCAGTCCCGAGGGGACTATCTATGGCTACACCTTC.

This clonotype was recorded many times. The rearrangement uses TRBV28 and TRBJ2-2; 8 nucleotides match TRBD2. With V trimmed by 3 bases and J by 2 bases, 8 bases remained unmatched. The germline gives CDR1 MDHEN, CDR2 SYDVKM. This CDR3 is 17 amino acids long. CDR3 region: CASSFGDSGANTGELFF. In DNA form, the CDR3 reads TGTGCCAGCAGTTTCGGTGATAGCGGGGCTAACACCGGGGAGCTGTTTTTT.

To note about this clonotype: Mismatch with germline at one junction end may stem from a read error. The rearrangement links TRBV20-1 to TRBJ1-2; tentative D call: TRBD1 (6 bases). The CDR3 has 19 residues. Germline CDR1 and CDR2: DFQATT and SNEGSKA (reference sequence). In DNA, the CDR3 is TGCAGTGCCAGAGACGATACCCTCCGGTTCAGGGGTGAAAACTATGGCTACGCCTTC. This codes for CSARDDTLRFRGENYGYAF.

This clonotype showed up many times. The chain joins TRBV27 to TRBJ1-2; perhaps TRBD1 as D (6 bases). Trimming left V 4 bases short and J 1 base short, with 13 bases between. The CDR3 is 15 amino acids. The germline V gene has CDR1 MNHEY and CDR2 SMNVEV (reference sequence). CDR3: CASSWTVDGNYGYTF. The CDR3, as DNA: TGTGCCAGCAGTTGGACAGTAGACGGTAACTATGGCTACACCTTC.

The sample holds many counts of this clonotype. The V call is TRBV20-1, the J call TRBJ2-2; D is perhaps TRBD2 (6 bases). Trimming removed 0 bases from V and 5 bases from J, with 16 bases in between. The CDR3 is 16 residues long. Per the germline V gene, CDR1 is DFQATT and CDR2 is SNEGSKA (reference sequence). CDR3 DNA: TGCAGTGCTAGAGATACCTCGGGGGTTTGGACCGGGGAGCTGTTTTTT. Protein: CSARDTSGVWTGELFF.

Relative to its sample, this clonotype is medium-sized (0.01 to 0.1%). The chain links TRBV7-2 to TRBJ2-7; D is tentatively TRBD1 or TRBD2 (6 bases each). Germline values: CDR1 SGHTA, CDR2 FQGNSA. CDR3 size: 16 residues. The germline V and J ends were trimmed by 1 base and 0 bases, with 13 bases remaining between them. For the CDR3, the DNA is TGTGCCAGCAGCTTAGGCGGGACAACCAGCTCCTACGAGCAGTACTTC. Translating it yields CASSLGGTTSSYEQYF.

This clonotype was picked up many times. The V and J genes are TRBV19 and TRBJ1-4; D is unresolved. The CDR3 spans 17 residues. V was shortened by 7 bases and J by 0 bases, with 18 bases between the two germline ends. Germline V CDR1 and CDR2: LNHDA, SQIVND (reference sequence). The CDR3: CASTSPVVQATNEKLFF. The CDR3 coding sequence is TGTGCCAGTACCTCCCCCGTCGTGCAGGCAACTAATGAAAAACTGTTTTTT.

This clonotype was detected many times. The chain couples TRBV15 to TRBJ2-7; TRBD1 aligns across 7 bases. The trim removed 8 bases at V and 3 bases at J, leaving 7 bases unmatched. Germline values: CDR1 LNHNV, CDR2 YYDKDF (reference sequence). This CDR3 has 13 amino acids. The CDR3: CATSGTEYYEQYF. CDR3 nucleotide sequence: TGTGCCACCTCCGGGACAGAATACTACGAGCAGTACTTC.

The table lists this clonotype with many counts. V gene TRBV20-1 combines with J gene TRBJ2-1, with no clear D. This CDR3 comprises 17 residues. The germline V gene has CDR1 DFQATT and CDR2 SNEGSKA (reference sequence). The ends were cut back, 4 bases at V and 4 bases at J, with 23 bases in the middle. The CDR3 nucleotides read TGCAGTGCTAACCCCGAATTGAGGTGGCGTGTATACAATGAGCAGTTCTTC. It translates to CSANPELRWRVYNEQFF.

This clonotype was picked up a small number of times. This chain uses TRBV9 with TRBJ2-7; 10 nucleotides line up with TRBD1. V shed 5 bases, J shed 6 bases, and the junction held 11 bases outside the gene matches. Germline CDR1 is SGDLS and CDR2 is YYNGEE. This CDR3 is 15 amino acids long. CDR3 residues: CASSTTGTGDAEQYF. CDR3 nucleotides: TGTGCCAGCAGTACAACTGGGACAGGGGACGCCGAGCAGTACTTC.

This clonotype has a count of ten or more. This chain connects TRBV7-2 to TRBJ2-1; 7 positions agree with TRBD1. The CDR3 is 12 amino acids. Trimming at V came to 6 bases and at J to 12 bases, leaving 8 bases not matched to a gene. The germline CDR1 and CDR2 sequences are SGHTA and FQGNSA. In nucleotides, the CDR3 is TGTGCCAGCAGTCCTAATAGGGGGCCGCAGTTCTTC. Its translation: CASSPNRGPQFF.

This clonotype was detected only a few times. The chain joins TRBV2 to TRBJ2-2; 7 bases agree with TRBD1. The germline CDR1 and CDR2 sequences are SNHLY and FYNNEI. CDR3 length: 14 residues. Trimming cost V 11 bases and J 0 bases; bases outside gene matches: 6. CDR3: CARGTDANTGELFF. Written as DNA, the CDR3 is TGTGCCCGAGGGACAGACGCGAACACCGGGGAGCTGTTTTTT.

This clonotype is medium-sized within its sample. V is TRBV7-2 and J is TRBJ2-3, with D possibly matching TRBD2 (7 bases). Germline V gene data show CDR1 as SGHTA and CDR2 as FQGNSA. V lost 7 bases and J 4 bases, leaving 15 bases between the germline ends. The CDR3 runs 14 residues. CDR3 residues: CASTQGTNPDTQYF. DNA for the CDR3: TGTGCCAGCACCCAGGGGACTAATCCAGATACGCAGTATTTT.

To note about this clonotype: A much bigger clone sits one base away, suggesting this may be a read error. The rearrangement uses TRBV12-3 or TRBV12-4 and TRBJ2-3; the D is unclear. CDR3 length: 12 amino acids. CDR3 DNA sequence: TGTGTCATACCTAAGGAAGCTGGCACGCAGTATTTT. As protein: CVIPKEAGTQYF.

Many counts were recorded for this clonotype. The V and J genes are TRBV9 and TRBJ2-1; 7 bases map to TRBD2. CDR1 SGDLS and CDR2 YYNGEE come from the germline V gene. The junction had 2 bases not matched to a gene; V was cut back by 0 bases and J by 8 bases. CDR3 length: 13 amino acids. DNA for the CDR3: TGTGCCAGCAGCGTAGAAGCGGGGTATGAGCAGTTCTTC. Its translation: CASSVEAGYEQFF.

This clonotype occurred many times. This chain uses TRBV20-1 with TRBJ2-3, with 8 positions matching TRBD2. Germline loops: CDR1 DFQATT, CDR2 SNEGSKA (reference sequence). After removal of 3 bases from V and 3 bases from J, the junction contained 11 bases not matched to a gene. The CDR3 contains 16 residues. CDR3 residues: CSASFFQRESTDTQYF. The CDR3 nucleotides read TGCAGTGCTAGTTTTTTCCAGCGGGAGTCGACAGATACGCAGTATTTT.

This clonotype was observed a few times. The V and J genes are TRBV6-5 and TRBJ2-2; D may be TRBD2 (6 bases). CDR1 is MNHEY, CDR2 SVGAGI, per germline. V was shortened by 2 bases and J by 7 bases, with 11 bases between the two germline ends. The CDR3 has 14 amino acids. As DNA, the CDR3 is TGTGCCAGCAGTTACAAGGGAGGTGGCGGGGAGCTGTTTTTT. Amino acids: CASSYKGGGGELFF.